This TCR beta chain was profiled in a study of breast tumors, draining lymph nodes, adjacent tissues. General study results and limits: Data only fit, rather than demonstrated, lymph node origin of most tumor T cells.

The CDR3 totals 13 residues. Trimming took off 3 bases at V and 4 bases at J, with 9 bases between the two ends. The V gene's germline CDR1 is LNHDA and CDR2 SQIVND (reference sequence). In its sample, this clonotype was seen many times. The antigen is undetermined. The lymph nodes were axillary draining lymph nodes from breast cancer patients. MiXCR, applied by TCRdb to the multiplex PCR reads, yields one record per CDR3 protein. Here the sample spans around 230,000 distinct CDR3 sequences, about 34% being singletons. Sequenced input: axillary lymph node tissue. This clonotype originated in a female donor with breast cancer. Some clones in this sample may be carry-over from other donors' samples. The chain uses TRBV19 and TRBJ1-2; a possible D gene is TRBD1 (6 bases). CDR3 residues: CASSMTDSYGYTF. CDR3 nucleotides: TGTGCCAGTAGTATGACGGACAGCTATGGCTACACCTTC.